The 23 T cell receptor beta chains in this list originate from one sample, sequenced in a study of T cell changes during pregnancy in multiple sclerosis. Assay: immunoSEQ multiplex PCR; the TCRdb copy retains only in-frame clones and omits some. The table has about 84,000 clones, 94% seen once. Source: peripheral blood, taken in the second trimester of pregnancy. The receptor source for this set is a female donor in good health, enrolled as a control in a pregnancy study.

This chain connects TRBV2 to TRBJ2-1; possibly TRBD1 for D (6 bases). Germline assignment: CDR1 SNHLY and CDR2 FYNNEI. V dropped 7 bases and J dropped 0 bases, with 13 bases sitting between them. This CDR3 is built from 15 residues. For the CDR3, the DNA is TGTGCCAGCACCCAAGGGGGAAGCTCCTACAATGAGCAGTTCTTC. It is translated as CASTQGGSSYNEQFF.

The chain uses TRBV5-6 and TRBJ2-5, with TRBD2 as a possible D gene (5 bases). This CDR3 has 15 residues. The ends were cut back, 2 bases at V and 3 bases at J, with 14 bases in the middle. Germline CDR1 is SGHDT and CDR2 is YYEEEE. CDR3 in DNA: TGTGCCAGCAGCTTCAGGAGCGGACGGGAAGAGACCCAGTACTTC. This translates into CASSFRSGREETQYF.

V is TRBV29-1 and J is TRBJ2-3; tentatively, D is TRBD2 (5 bases). The V end lost 6 bases, the J end lost 7 bases, and 20 bases lay between the germline ends. There are 14 residues in the CDR3. CDR1 and CDR2 from the germline V gene are SQVTM and ANQGSEA. In nucleotides, the CDR3 is TGCAGCGTCTGGCCGGAGGCCGTCCCTAATACGCAGTATTTT. Protein sequence: CSVWPEAVPNTQYF.

The rearrangement links TRBV5-4 to TRBJ2-2, with 12 bases identical to TRBD2. With V trimmed by 0 bases and J by 4 bases, 1 base remained unmatched. The CDR3 extends over 16 amino acids. Germline loops: CDR1 SGHNT, CDR2 YYREEE (reference sequence). CDR3: CASSLASGRATGELFF. CDR3 in DNA: TGTGCCAGCAGCTTGGCTAGCGGGAGGGCCACCGGGGAGCTGTTTTTT.

This chain links TRBV19 with TRBJ2-7, with 7 positions matching TRBD1. Germline values: CDR1 LNHDA, CDR2 SQIVND (reference sequence). The V segment lost 8 bases and the J segment 1 base; nucleotides outside the gene matches: 8. CDR3 length: 14 residues. This chain's CDR3 is CASGAPGQSYEQYF. The DNA of the CDR3 is TGTGCCAGTGGAGCGCCGGGACAGTCCTACGAGCAGTACTTC.

J is TRBJ2-1 and V is TRBV19, with D perhaps TRBD2 (5 bases). The CDR3 loop spans 15 amino acids. The germline V gene encodes CDR1 LNHDA and CDR2 SQIVND (reference sequence). V lost 5 bases, J lost 7 bases, and 18 bases lay in between. The CDR3 region is CASSAPGLGENEQFF. The DNA of the CDR3 is TGTGCCAGTAGTGCCCCAGGACTGGGCGAGAATGAGCAGTTCTTC.

The V gene is TRBV6-6, the J gene TRBJ2-2; 9 nucleotides match TRBD1. The J segment lost 7 bases and the V segment lost 6 bases, leaving 9 bases of the junction unmatched. This CDR3 spans 15 amino acids. Germline V gene lookup returns CDR1 MNHNY and CDR2 SVGAGI (reference sequence). The CDR3 coding sequence is TGTGCCAGCAGAACTACAGGGGGCACTATCGGGGAGCTGTTTTTT. Its translation: CASRTTGGTIGELFF.

The chain recombines TRBV10-3 with TRBJ2-7; D is ambiguous. V dropped 0 bases and J dropped 5 bases, with 11 bases sitting between them. This CDR3 spans 14 amino acids. CDR1 is ENHRY and CDR2 is SYGVKD in the germline V gene. Here the CDR3 reads CAISESSVRHEQYF. CDR3 nucleotides: TGTGCCATCAGTGAGTCGAGCGTCCGCCACGAGCAGTACTTC.

J is TRBJ2-1 and V is TRBV27, with 11 bases matching TRBD2. Unmatched junction bases numbered 6, after V lost 4 bases and J lost 7 bases. The germline CDR1 and CDR2 sequences are MNHEY and SMNVEV (reference sequence). This CDR3 contains 15 residues. The CDR3 DNA follows: TGTGCCAGCAGTTCTAGCGGGAGGCCAGGGAATGAGCAGTTCTTC. Translation: CASSSSGRPGNEQFF.

The chain couples TRBV5-4 to TRBJ1-2; TRBD1 might be the D (5 bases). The CDR3 has 14 residues. Trimming stripped 5 bases from V and 0 bases from J, with 11 bases between. CDR1 is SGHNT and CDR2 is YYREEE in the germline V gene (reference sequence). CDR3 nucleotide sequence: TGTGCCAGCAGAGGGGCCGATCCTAACTATGGCTACACCTTC. This sequence encodes CASRGADPNYGYTF.

The chain links TRBV7-2 to TRBJ2-6, with D unresolved. V gave up 3 bases and J gave up 5 bases, with 5 bases separating them. Germline assignment: CDR1 SGHTA and CDR2 FQGNSA. This CDR3 has 13 residues. The DNA for the CDR3 is TGTGCCAGCAGCTTCAGTCGGGCCAACGTCCTGACTTTC. This gives the protein CASSFSRANVLTF.

The rearrangement joins TRBV2 to TRBJ2-7; possible D gene TRBD2, 5 bases. Germline V gives CDR1 SNHLY, CDR2 FYNNEI. Trimming left V 0 bases short and J 0 bases short, with 9 bases between. This CDR3 is 15 amino acids long. This CDR3 reads CASSEALGSSYEQYF. The CDR3 nucleotides are TGTGCCAGCAGTGAAGCGCTAGGGAGCTCCTACGAGCAGTACTTC.

This clone was seen just once. CDR3 in DNA: TGTGCCAGCAGCGCCGGCCTAACAGGGGTAGGCTACGAGCAGTACTTC. It encodes CASSAGLTGVGYEQYF. V gene TRBV7-2 combines with J gene TRBJ2-7; TRBD1 matches 7 bases. The CDR3 sequence is 16 residues long. Losses at the gene ends were 5 bases for V and 3 bases for J; bases not matched to a gene: 13. Germline values: CDR1 SGHTA, CDR2 FQGNSA. Variable domain in full (rest from reference TRBV7-2 and TRBJ2-7): GAGVSQSPSNKVTEKGKDVELRCDPISGHTALYWYRQSLGQGLEFLIYFQGNSAPDKSGLPSDRFSAERTGGSVSTLTIQRTQQEDSAVYLCASSAGLTGVGYEQYFGPGTRLTVT.

This clone was observed once. This chain joins TRBV7-2 and TRBJ2-2; 10 positions agree with TRBD2. The CDR3 is 17 residues long. V shed 5 bases, J shed 1 base, and the junction held 7 bases outside the gene matches. The germline V gene encodes CDR1 SGHTA and CDR2 FQGNSA. The CDR3 sequence is CASSPSPSGRNTGELFF. The CDR3 coding sequence is TGTGCCAGCAGCCCGTCACCTAGCGGGAGGAACACCGGGGAGCTGTTTTTT.

The chain couples TRBV2 to TRBJ2-5; perhaps TRBD1 as D (6 bases). Germline loops: CDR1 SNHLY, CDR2 FYNNEI. The length of the CDR3 is 12 residues. With 2 bases removed from V and 5 bases from J, the gap between germline ends came to 6 bases. The CDR3 sequence is CASSEQGETQYF. CDR3 nucleotide sequence: TGTGCCAGCAGTGAACAGGGGGAGACCCAGTACTTC.

The chain combines TRBV19 with TRBJ2-1; TRBD2 aligns across 11 bases. There are 13 residues in the CDR3. Looked up from germline, CDR1 is LNHDA and CDR2 is SQIVND (reference sequence). The V and J ends lost 6 bases and 9 bases, in that order; junction bases with no gene match: 4. CDR3 in amino acids: CASRLLAGGEQFF. CDR3 nucleotide sequence: TGTGCCAGTAGGCTTCTAGCGGGAGGTGAGCAGTTCTTC. Drawing the rest from reference TRBV19 and TRBJ2-1, the complete variable domain is DGGITQSPKYLFRKEGQNVTLSCEQNLNHDAMYWYRQDPGQGLRLIYYSQIVNDFQKGDIAEGYSVSREKKESFPLTVTSAQKNPTAFYLCASRLLAGGEQFFGPGTRLTVL.

The CDR3 is CASSFHEVPAYEQYF. CDR3 nucleotide sequence: TGTGCCAGCAGTTTCCACGAGGTACCAGCCTACGAGCAGTACTTC. The J gene is TRBJ2-7, the V gene TRBV28, with no clear D. Germline CDR1 is MDHEN and CDR2 is SYDVKM. V was shortened by 3 bases and J by 2 bases, with 14 bases between the two germline ends. The length of the CDR3 is 15 residues.

This clone was observed a handful of times. The rearrangement joins TRBV5-4 to TRBJ2-7; possible D gene TRBD2, 6 bases. The V end was cut by 0 bases, the J end by 6 bases, with 13 bases between. The CDR3 length is 14 residues. Germline V gene sequence: CDR1 SGHNT, CDR2 YYREEE (reference sequence). This chain's CDR3 is CASSLGLAPLEQYF. In DNA form, the CDR3 reads TGTGCCAGCAGCTTGGGGCTAGCGCCCCTCGAGCAGTACTTC.

This clone showed up just once. The junction differs from germline at one of its ends, possibly a read error. The chain links TRBV7-7 to TRBJ2-7, with 8 bases matching TRBD2. The CDR3 covers 13 residues. The germline V gene has CDR1 SSHAT and CDR2 FNYEAQ (reference sequence). The CDR3 is CASSNGLANEQYF. The CDR3 bases are TGTGCTAGCAGCAACGGACTAGCAAACGAGCAGTACTTC.

V usage is TRBV19 and J usage is TRBJ1-3; unclear D gene. Deletions cut 5 bases from V and 2 bases from J, with 13 bases between. This CDR3 is built from 15 residues. The germline CDR1 and CDR2 sequences are LNHDA and SQIVND (reference sequence). CDR3 residues: CASSAAGYPGNTIYF. In DNA, the CDR3 is TGTGCCAGTAGTGCCGCGGGTTATCCTGGAAACACCATATATTTT.

The chain is built from TRBV7-2 and TRBJ2-1, with D tentatively TRBD2 (6 bases). Germline CDR1 and CDR2: SGHTA and FQGNSA. V lost 0 bases and J 6 bases, leaving 15 bases between the germline ends. CDR3 length: 16 amino acids. The CDR3 bases are TGTGCCAGCAGCTTAGCGGGCGGGACCCCAGCCAATGAGCAGTTCTTC. It codes for CASSLAGGTPANEQFF.

V and J are TRBV15 and TRBJ2-1, with D maybe TRBD2 (5 bases). V lost 5 bases to trimming and J lost 4 bases, with 9 bases between them. The CDR3 has 13 residues. Per the germline V gene, CDR1 is LNHNV and CDR2 is YYDKDF (reference sequence). The CDR3 nucleotides read TGTGCCACCAGCGGGAGTAGTTACAATGAGCAGTTCTTC. Amino acid sequence: CATSGSSYNEQFF.

The chain carries TRBV15 and TRBJ1-1; D gene unclear. CDR1 LNHNV and CDR2 YYDKDF come from the germline V gene (reference sequence). The CDR3 has 15 residues. Trimming removed 0 bases from V and 3 bases from J, with 11 bases in between. The CDR3 DNA is TGTGCCACCAGCAGAGATGCCGTACGGGACACTGAAGCTTTCTTT. As protein: CATSRDAVRDTEAFF.